This T cell receptor (beta chain) was identified during a study of OX40 agonist ivuxolimab in advanced cancers. Looking at the study overall: Hepatocellular carcinoma, melanoma, renal cell or head and neck cancer occurred in dose-escalation patients. The group had a mean age of around 60 years, ranged from about 23 to 79, and was approximately 81% male.

The length of the CDR3 is 14 residues. The V end was cut by 7 bases, the J end by 2 bases, with 14 bases between. Germline CDR1 SNHLY, CDR2 FYNNEI. Study-level points and caveats: In general, CD8+ T cells held more expanded clones than CD4+ did, on average. The 0.1-3.0 mg/kg partial responders had among the lowest clonal expansion.

In the case of this clone: Antigen: not known.

Clones were sequenced by immunoSEQ multiplex PCR, and TCRdb holds only the in-frame ones, with some missing. The sample consists of tens of thousands of clones, 82% of them appearing once. The chain uses TRBV2 and TRBJ1-1, with D possibly being TRBD1 (6 bases). This clonotype was obtained from an adult with an advanced solid tumor such as melanoma, head and neck, liver or kidney cancer. The sequencing here drew on CD4+ or CD8+ T cells sorted from blood, taken in a trial of the OX40 agonist ivuxolimab. The chain's CDR3 is CASTSGQTNTEAFF. The CDR3 DNA reads as TGTGCCAGCACATCTGGACAGACTAACACTGAAGCTTTCTTT.